Listed here are 23 T cell receptor beta chains from one sample, sequenced in a study of response to subunit inactivated influenza vaccine. TCRdb re-called the RT-PCR reads through MiXCR, storing one row per CDR3 protein. This table holds about 180,000 distinct CDR3 sequences, about 11% found once. The input for sequencing was CD8+ T cells sorted from PBMCs, taken 23 to 25 months after vaccination. The receptors originated from a man aged 45 to 70 who received an inactivated influenza vaccine.

This clonotype was recorded a few times. The CDR3, as DNA: TGTGCCGGCAGACAGGAAGACTCCTACGAGCAGTACTTC. Translation gives CAGRQEDSYEQYF. This chain connects TRBV10-3 to TRBJ2-7; possibly TRBD1 for D (6 bases). The CDR3 sequence is 13 residues long. Trimming took 11 bases from V and 0 from J, leaving 14 bases between them. Germline lookup yields CDR1 ENHRY and CDR2 SYGVKD.

There are a few counts of this clonotype. The CDR3 loop reads CASSLTGPPDDTEAFF. The CDR3 DNA reads TGCGCCAGCAGCCTTACGGGACCCCCCGACGACACTGAAGCTTTCTTT. The genes are TRBV5-1 and TRBJ1-1; tentatively, D is TRBD1 (5 bases). Germline lookup yields CDR1 SGHRS and CDR2 YFSETQ. The CDR3 has 16 residues. Trimming cost V 4 bases and J 3 bases, with 19 bases left between them.

This clonotype has more than one count but fewer than ten. The chain links TRBV6-5 to TRBJ1-1; 7 bases are a match to TRBD1. The trim removed 2 bases at V and 11 bases at J, leaving 5 bases unmatched. CDR1 MNHEY and CDR2 SVGAGI come from the germline V gene. This CDR3 spans 12 amino acids. The CDR3: CASSYQTGQAFF. As DNA, the CDR3 is TGTGCCAGCAGTTACCAGACAGGGCAGGCTTTCTTT.

V is TRBV15 and J is TRBJ2-5, with no clear D. V lost 3 bases and J lost 7, with 9 bases in between. CDR1 and CDR2 from the germline V gene are LNHNV and YYDKDF (reference sequence). CDR3 size: 12 residues. DNA of the CDR3: TGTGCCACCAGCAGTGATCCGGGGACCCAGTACTTC. Its translation: CATSSDPGTQYF.

The table lists this clonotype with many counts. The rearrangement links TRBV29-1 to TRBJ1-1; a possible D gene is TRBD1 (6 bases). Germline assignment: CDR1 SQVTM and CDR2 ANQGSEA. CDR3 size: 15 residues. V was cut by 3 bases and J by 6 bases, with 20 bases left in between. The CDR3 loop is CSVDGGEGKGAEAFF. CDR3 coding DNA: TGCAGCGTTGACGGTGGAGAGGGTAAGGGGGCTGAAGCTTTCTTT.

In its sample, this clonotype was seen a few times. This chain connects TRBV19 to TRBJ2-7; 8 bases are shared with TRBD2. CDR3 length: 15 amino acids. V lost 0 bases and J lost 0; bases outside the gene matches: 1. Germline V gives CDR1 LNHDA, CDR2 SQIVND (reference sequence). CDR3 DNA sequence: TGTGCCAGTAGTATAGACAGCGGGGGCTCCTACGAGCAGTACTTC. Translated, it gives CASSIDSGGSYEQYF. Full variable domain (rest looked up from reference TRBV19 and TRBJ2-7): DGGITQSPKYLFRKEGQNVTLSCEQNLNHDAMYWYRQDPGQGLRLIYYSQIVNDFQKGDIAEGYSVSREKKESFPLTVTSAQKNPTAFYLCASSIDSGGSYEQYFGPGTRLTVT.

This clonotype was observed a few times. This chain joins TRBV12-3 or TRBV12-4 and TRBJ2-5, with D unresolved. The germline V and J ends were trimmed by 5 bases and 5 bases, with 12 bases remaining between them. The CDR3 runs to 13 residues. The CDR3, as DNA: TGTGCCAGCAGTGCCCCTTTGGGGGAGACCCAGTACTTC. Amino acid sequence: CASSAPLGETQYF.

This clonotype has a count of ten or more. V and J are TRBV7-9 and TRBJ2-1, with TRBD1 matching 7 bases. The trim removed 5 bases at V and 2 bases at J, leaving 9 bases unmatched. Germline CDR1 SEHNR, CDR2 FQNEAQ (reference sequence). This CDR3 has 16 amino acids. This CDR3 is CASSQNDRVAYNEQFF. Here the CDR3 DNA reads TGTGCCAGCAGCCAAAATGACAGGGTCGCCTACAATGAGCAGTTCTTC.

There are a few counts of this clonotype. The chain joins TRBV11-1 to TRBJ2-7; D might be TRBD2 (6 bases). The CDR3 length is 18 residues. V was cut by 5 bases and J by 3 bases, with 26 bases left in between. CDR1 SGHAT and CDR2 FQDESV come from the germline V gene (reference sequence). CDR3 residues: CASSPPGGGASPLYEQYF. For the CDR3, the DNA is TGTGCCAGCAGCCCACCCGGGGGAGGAGCTTCCCCTCTCTACGAGCAGTACTTC. Full variable domain (missing parts from reference TRBV11-1 and TRBJ2-7): EAEVAQSPRYKITEKSQAVAFWCDPISGHATLYWYRQILGQGPELLVQFQDESVVDDSQLPKDRFSAERLKGVDSTLKIQPAELGDSAMYLCASSPPGGGASPLYEQYFGPGTRLTVT.

The table lists this clonotype with many counts. The gene calls are TRBV6-1 and TRBJ2-3; TRBD1 aligns across 9 bases. This CDR3 region has 15 residues. Germline V CDR1 and CDR2: MNHNS, SASEGT. The V and J ends lost 3 bases and 2 bases, in that order; junction bases with no gene match: 3. DNA for the CDR3: TGTGCCAGCAGTGACACAGGGGGCCTCACAGATACGCAGTATTTT. Encoded protein: CASSDTGGLTDTQYF.

The V and J genes are TRBV13 and TRBJ2-2; TRBD2 matches at 7 bases. CDR1 is PRHDT and CDR2 is FYEKMQ in the germline V gene (reference sequence). V dropped 5 bases and J dropped 5; count of bases not matched to a gene: 8. The CDR3 is 15 residues long. The CDR3: CASSPTGGGTGELFF. CDR3 in DNA: TGTGCCAGCAGCCCCACGGGCGGGGGTACCGGGGAGCTGTTTTTT.

The chain links TRBV29-1 to TRBJ2-1; D remains unclear. The CDR3 runs 11 residues. Looked up from germline, CDR1 is SQVTM and CDR2 is ANQGSEA. The CDR3 loop is CSATLGNEQFF. The CDR3 DNA reads TGCAGTGCTACCCTGGGGAATGAGCAGTTCTTC.

This clonotype was seen more than once but under ten times. This sequence joins TRBV29-1 and TRBJ2-1; 12 bases agree with TRBD2. The CDR3 runs 17 residues. V was pared by 5 bases and J by 2 bases, with 10 bases of the junction left unmatched. From germline, CDR1 is SQVTM and CDR2 ANQGSEA. CDR3 protein: CSVWTASGRAAYNEQFF. Here the CDR3 DNA reads TGCAGCGTTTGGACCGCTAGCGGGAGGGCCGCCTACAATGAGCAGTTCTTC.

This clonotype came up many times. The rearrangement joins TRBV4-1 to TRBJ1-3, with unresolved D. V was pared by 4 bases and J by 0 bases, with 16 bases between. Germline V CDR1 and CDR2: MGHRA, YSYEKL. The CDR3 contains 17 residues. CDR3 coding DNA: TGCGCCAGCAGCCCCCTGGGCCTTACAGCCTCTGGAAACACCATATATTTT. Translation gives CASSPLGLTASGNTIYF.

This clonotype was counted a few times. The chain combines TRBV20-1 with TRBJ2-1, with 10 bases that match TRBD2. V was clipped by 3 bases and J by 8 bases; unmatched bases: 13. The CDR3 runs to 16 residues. CDR1 and CDR2 from the germline V gene are DFQATT and SNEGSKA (reference sequence). The CDR3 DNA reads as TGCAGTGCTAGTATGAGACTAGCGGGTCTAAGCGATGAGCAGTTCTTC. It yields the protein CSASMRLAGLSDEQFF.

In its sample, this clonotype was seen a few times. The chain joins TRBV21-1 to TRBJ2-3; TRBD1, the table's D call, was not compared with the DNA. TRBV21-1 constitutes a pseudogene. This CDR3 is built from 13 residues. The DNA for the CDR3 is TGTGCCAGCTCGGACAGGGGCACAGATACGCAGTATTTT. Translated, it gives CASSDRGTDTQYF.

The CDR3 loop is CASSVSGGGGETQYF. CDR3 coding DNA: TGTGCCAGCAGTGTTAGCGGGGGGGGAGGAGAGACCCAGTACTTC. The chain has TRBV2 and TRBJ2-5, with 11 bases fitting TRBD2. Germline V CDR1 and CDR2: SNHLY, FYNNEI. CDR3 length: 15 residues. The V segment lost 4 bases and the J segment 4 bases; nucleotides outside the gene matches: 5.

There are many counts of this clonotype. The CDR3 spells CASSWDSNTEAFF. DNA for the CDR3: TGTGCCAGCAGTTGGGACAGCAACACTGAAGCTTTCTTT. The rearrangement links TRBV2 to TRBJ1-1; 7 nucleotides match TRBD1. The CDR3 totals 13 residues. Germline lookup yields CDR1 SNHLY and CDR2 FYNNEI. The junction had 2 bases not matched to a gene; V was cut back by 5 bases and J by 2 bases.

There are a few counts of this clonotype. The chain recombines TRBV20-1 with TRBJ2-2, with D perhaps assigned TRBD1 or TRBD2 (5 bases each). Germline-derived CDR1 and CDR2 are DFQATT and SNEGSKA (reference sequence). The CDR3 consists of 15 residues. The germline V and J ends were trimmed by 1 base and 0 bases, with 9 bases remaining between them. The CDR3 protein is CSARGRTPNTGELFF. DNA of the CDR3: TGCAGTGCTAGAGGGAGGACACCGAACACCGGGGAGCTGTTTTTT.

The DNA of the CDR3 is TGTGCCAGCTCACCCTACGGGACAGCTGGGGCCAACGTCCTGACTTTC. Residues: CASSPYGTAGANVLTF. The J gene is TRBJ2-6, the V gene TRBV18; TRBD1 matches 7 bases. The CDR3 runs 16 residues. From germline, CDR1 is KGHSH and CDR2 LQKENI. J was trimmed by 2 bases and V by 3 bases; bases with no gene match: 4.

The chain recombines TRBV7-9 with TRBJ2-1, with TRBD1 matching over 7 bases. With V trimmed by 6 bases and J by 6 bases, 8 bases remained unmatched. The CDR3 length is 14 residues. Per germline, CDR1 SEHNR and CDR2 FQNEAQ (reference sequence). CDR3 in DNA: TGTGCCAGCAGTTCCGAGGACAGGCTCAATGAGCAGTTCTTC. Encoded protein: CASSSEDRLNEQFF.

This clonotype has ten or more counts. This sequence joins TRBV6-6 and TRBJ2-7; D perhaps matches TRBD2 (5 bases). CDR1 and CDR2 from the germline V gene are MNHNY and SVGAGI (reference sequence). CDR3 size: 13 residues. Trimming cost V 6 bases and J 0 bases, with 9 bases left between them. Here the CDR3 DNA reads TGTGCCAGCAGGGCCGGGAACTCCTACGAGCAGTACTTC. It yields the protein CASRAGNSYEQYF.

There are a few counts of this clonotype. The rearrangement joins TRBV6-1 to TRBJ2-1; D is unresolved. V was pared by 6 bases and J by 8 bases, with 14 bases between. Germline V gene lookup returns CDR1 MNHNS and CDR2 SASEGT. The CDR3 loop spans 13 amino acids. This CDR3 reads CASSQIGLYEQFF. CDR3 bases: TGTGCCAGCAGCCAGATCGGGCTATATGAGCAGTTCTTC.